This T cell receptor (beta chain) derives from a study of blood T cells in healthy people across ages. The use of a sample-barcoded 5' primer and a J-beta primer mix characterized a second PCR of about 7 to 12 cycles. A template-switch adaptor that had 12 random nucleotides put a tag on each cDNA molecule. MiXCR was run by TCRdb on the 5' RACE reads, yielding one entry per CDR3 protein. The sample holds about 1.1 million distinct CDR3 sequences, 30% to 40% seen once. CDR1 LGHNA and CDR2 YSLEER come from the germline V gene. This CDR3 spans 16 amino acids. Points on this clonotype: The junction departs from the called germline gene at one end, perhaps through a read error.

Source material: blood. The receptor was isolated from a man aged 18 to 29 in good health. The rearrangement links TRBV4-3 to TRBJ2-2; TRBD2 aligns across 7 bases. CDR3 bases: TGCGCCAGCAGCCACTCTAGCGGAGCGAACACCGGAGAGCTGTTTTTT. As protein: CASSHSSGANTGELFF.